What follows are 15 T cell receptor beta chains derived from one specimen sequenced in a study of blood T cells in healthy people across ages (dated by TCRdb to between 2014 and 2017). Receptor libraries were prepared by 5' RACE. Sequencing relied on an Illumina HiSeq 2500. A second PCR of roughly 7 to 12 cycles was run with a J-beta primer mix and a sample-barcoded 5' primer. TCRdb trimmed the raw reads at Q25, called clones with MiXCR and kept productive beta chains. Entries are consolidated by CDR3 protein sequence, retaining the most common genes and DNA. In all, the sample holds just under 900,000 distinct CDR3 sequences, and under 35% of those were seen once. Together, the top ten hold around 15% of the sample. Sequencing used blood. The receptors come from a woman older than 75 in good health.

The chain links TRBV7-9 to TRBJ1-4; tentatively, D is TRBD1 (5 bases). The germline V gene has CDR1 SEHNR and CDR2 FQNEAQ (reference sequence). Between the trimmed V and J ends, which lost 5 bases and 3 bases, there was a span of 19 bases. The length of the CDR3 is 17 residues. The CDR3 sequence is CASSPRTGTNPNEKLFF. CDR3 in DNA: TGTGCCAGCAGCCCTCGGACGGGGACTAACCCTAATGAAAAACTGTTTTTT.

The J gene is TRBJ2-3, the V gene TRBV5-1, with 13 bases identical to TRBD2. The junction had 5 bases not matched to a gene; V was cut back by 6 bases and J by 1 base. In germline, CDR1 is SGHRS, CDR2 YFSETQ. This CDR3 has 16 amino acids. CDR3 coding DNA: TGCGCCAGCAACTCGGGGACTAGCGGGGGCACAGATACGCAGTATTTT. The encoded protein is CASNSGTSGGTDTQYF.

This clonotype has a count of ten or more. V gene TRBV12-3 or TRBV12-4 combines with J gene TRBJ1-5; D is unresolved. Deletions cut 0 bases from V and 5 bases from J, with 8 bases between. The CDR3 consists of 14 residues. Written as DNA, the CDR3 is TGTGCCAGCAGTTTAGCGTGGAGAGATCAGCCCCAGCATTTT. Protein product: CASSLAWRDQPQHF.

This clonotype was found a few times. This chain connects TRBV30 to TRBJ2-1; 7 bases are shared with TRBD2. Germline CDR1 and CDR2: GTSNPN and SVGIG (reference sequence). The CDR3 contains 11 residues. J was trimmed by 10 bases and V by 3 bases; bases with no gene match: 3. In DNA, the CDR3 is TGTGCCTGGAGGGGGGGGAGGGAGCAGTTCTTC. Translation gives CAWRGGREQFF.

Comment on this clonotype: With a much larger clone just one base away, this may be a read error. The chain uses TRBV20-1 and TRBJ2-1; D gene uncertain. Germline V CDR1 and CDR2: DFQATT, SNEGSKA (reference sequence). The CDR3 has 13 amino acids. Trimming removed 6 bases at V and 6 bases at J, with 15 bases between. As DNA, the CDR3 is TGCAGTGCCCGACGCGGTCCTAGCAATGAGCAGTTCTTC. Its protein is CSARRGPSNEQFF.

This clonotype has only a few counts. This may come from a read error, since a much larger clone is one base off. The chain links TRBV3-1 to TRBJ2-1; 14 nucleotides align to TRBD2. The ends lost 1 base at V and 9 bases at J; junction bases unmatched: 8. The CDR3 totals 17 residues. Germline CDR1 LGHDT, CDR2 YNNKEL (reference sequence). The CDR3 DNA reads as TGTGCCAGCAGCCAAGTTGGACTAGCGGGGGGTGGGGGTGAGCAGTTCTTC. This codes for CASSQVGLAGGGGEQFF.

In DNA form, the CDR3 reads TGTGCCAGCAGCCACTTACTAGCGGGGGGCCGGAACGAGCAGTACTTC. It specifies CASSHLLAGGRNEQYF. The rearrangement links TRBV14 to TRBJ2-7; TRBD2 matches at 12 bases. V lost 3 bases and J lost 5; bases outside the gene matches: 8. Germline V gives CDR1 SGHDN, CDR2 FVKESK. The CDR3 length is 16 residues.

The rearrangement joins TRBV7-2 to TRBJ1-2; D might be TRBD1 (6 bases). Germline values: CDR1 SGHTA, CDR2 FQGNSA. The CDR3 length is 16 residues. V was clipped by 5 bases and J by 2 bases, with 18 bases between them. The CDR3 DNA reads TGTGCCAGCAGCGTAGGGGGGCAGGGAGGGAACTATGGCTACACCTTC. This gives the protein CASSVGGQGGNYGYTF.

The chain is built from TRBV20-1 and TRBJ2-1; 9 bases are a match to TRBD1. The CDR3 loop spans 15 amino acids. V dropped 3 bases and J dropped 9; count of bases not matched to a gene: 12. From germline, CDR1 is DFQATT and CDR2 SNEGSKA (reference sequence). This chain's CDR3 is CSARDRGTPNVEQFF. The CDR3 DNA follows: TGCAGTGCTAGGGACAGGGGAACCCCTAACGTTGAGCAGTTCTTC.

This clonotype was seen repeatedly, ten times or more. The chain links TRBV12-3 or TRBV12-4 to TRBJ1-5; D is unresolved. V lost 7 bases to trimming and J lost 0 bases, with 19 bases between them. The CDR3 spans 17 residues. The chain's CDR3 is CASTHEPGLYSNQPQHF. The CDR3, as DNA: TGTGCCAGCACCCACGAACCAGGTTTATATAGCAATCAGCCCCAGCATTTT.

This clonotype was found a few times. V and J are TRBV4-3 and TRBJ1-3, with unresolved D. CDR3 length equals 17 residues. V lost 0 bases to trimming and J lost 3 bases, with 15 bases between them. Germline V gives CDR1 LGHNA, CDR2 YSLEER. The CDR3 protein is CASSQDLGVGFGNTIYF. The DNA of the CDR3 is TGCGCCAGCAGCCAAGATTTGGGAGTCGGATTTGGAAACACCATATATTTT.

This clonotype was observed many times. The V call is TRBV24-1, the J call TRBJ2-3, with 10 bases aligning to TRBD1. The J segment lost 7 bases and the V segment lost 4 bases, leaving 10 bases of the junction unmatched. The germline gives CDR1 KGHDR, CDR2 SFDVKD. This CDR3 is built from 16 residues. The CDR3 DNA reads TGTGCCACCAGTGACATACCCGGGACAGGGGTGTATACGCAGTATTTT. Residues: CATSDIPGTGVYTQYF.

The genes are TRBV3-1 and TRBJ2-5; unclear D gene. With the DNA end fitting TRBJ2-7 better, the J assignment may be wrong. This CDR3 is built from 14 residues. Germline CDR1 and CDR2: LGHDT and YNNKEL (reference sequence). CDR3 amino acids: CASSQDTFPYEQYF. The CDR3 region has the DNA TGTGCCAGCAGCCAAGATACCTTTCCCTACGAGCAGTACTTC.

This clonotype was seen a few times. It may be a read error: a sequence one base away is much more abundant. V gene TRBV4-2 combines with J gene TRBJ1-2, with a weak D call TRBD1 (5 bases). The CDR3 is 15 residues long. Trimming took off 0 bases at V and 2 bases at J, with 10 bases between the two ends. Germline V CDR1 and CDR2: LGHNA, YNFKEQ. The CDR3 here is CASSQEGPGNYGYTF. CDR3 coding DNA: TGTGCCAGCAGCCAAGAGGGCCCAGGGAACTATGGCTACACCTTC.

This clonotype was recorded many times. The chain employs TRBV7-9 and TRBJ2-5; no reliable D call. Germline loops: CDR1 SEHNR, CDR2 FQNEAQ (reference sequence). This CDR3 region has 13 residues. V was clipped by 1 base and J by 6 bases, with 9 bases between them. CDR3 in amino acids: CASSLVQSQTQYF. DNA for the CDR3: TGTGCCAGCAGCTTAGTCCAGTCGCAGACCCAGTACTTC.